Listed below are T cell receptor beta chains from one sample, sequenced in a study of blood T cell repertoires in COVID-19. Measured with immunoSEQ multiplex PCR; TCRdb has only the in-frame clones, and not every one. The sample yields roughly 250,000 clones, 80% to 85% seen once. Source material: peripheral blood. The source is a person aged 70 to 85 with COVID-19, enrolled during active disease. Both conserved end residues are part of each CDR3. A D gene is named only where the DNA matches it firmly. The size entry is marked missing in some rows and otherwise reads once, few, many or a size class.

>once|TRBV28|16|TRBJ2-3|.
TGTGCCAGCTGGGGGTCAGGACAGCCCCCCACAGATACGCAGTATTTT
CASWGSGQPPTDTQYF
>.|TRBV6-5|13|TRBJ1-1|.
TGTGCCAGCAGACAGGGCTTGAGCGCTGAAGCTTTCTTT
CASRQGLSAEAFF
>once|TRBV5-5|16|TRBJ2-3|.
TGTGCCAGCAGCTTGGAGTTTAGACTGAGCACAGATACGCAGTATTTT
CASSLEFRLSTDTQYF
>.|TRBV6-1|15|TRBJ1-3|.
TGTGCCAGCAGTGAGCGGGACTTCTCTGGAAACACCATATATTTT
CASSERDFSGNTIYF
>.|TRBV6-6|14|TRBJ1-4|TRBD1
TGTGCCAGCAATAAGGGGGCGACTAATGAAAAACTGTTTTTT
CASNKGATNEKLFF
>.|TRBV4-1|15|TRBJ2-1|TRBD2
TGCGCCAGCAGCCCTCGACTAGCGCCAAACAATGAGCAGTTCTTC
CASSPRLAPNNEQFF
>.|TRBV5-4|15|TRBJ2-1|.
TGTGCCAGCACTATCGGAGTCCGGGGAGGTAATGAGCAGTTCTTC
CASTIGVRGGNEQFF
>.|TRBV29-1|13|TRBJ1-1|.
TGCAGCGTTGAAGATCTTACAGGGAGACCGGCTTTCTTT
CSVEDLTGRPAFF
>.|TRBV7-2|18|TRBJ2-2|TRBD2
TGTGCCAGCGGCAGGACTAGCGGGAGGGCCAGTGGCACCGGGGAGCTGTTTTTT
CASGRTSGRASGTGELFF
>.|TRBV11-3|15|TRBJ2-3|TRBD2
TGTGCCAGCAGCATCGGGACTAGCGTTGGAGATACGCAGTATTTT
CASSIGTSVGDTQYF
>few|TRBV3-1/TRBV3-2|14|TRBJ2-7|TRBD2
TGTGCCAGCAGCCCTAGCGGGGTGTCCTACGAGCAGTACTTC
CASSPSGVSYEQYF
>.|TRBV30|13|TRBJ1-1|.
TGTGCCTGGAGTGTCCCAGAGAACACTGAAGCTTTCTTT
CAWSVPENTEAFF
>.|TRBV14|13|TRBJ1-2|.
TGTGCCAGCAGCCTGACAGAAACAAATGGCTACACCTTC
CASSLTETNGYTF
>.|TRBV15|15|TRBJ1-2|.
TGTGCCACCAGCCCCCCGACGGACAGCACTTATGGCTACACCTTC
CATSPPTDSTYGYTF
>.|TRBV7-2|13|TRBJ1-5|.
TGTGCCAGCAGCAGAGACGGGAATCAGCCCCAGCATTTT
CASSRDGNQPQHF
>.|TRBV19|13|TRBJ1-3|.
TGTGCCAGTAGCCCCTCGGGGGGAAACACCATATATTTT
CASSPSGGNTIYF
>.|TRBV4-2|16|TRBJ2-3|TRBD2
TGTGCCAGCAGCCAAGGCACTAGCGGCGGGGCAGATACGCAGTATTTT
CASSQGTSGGADTQYF
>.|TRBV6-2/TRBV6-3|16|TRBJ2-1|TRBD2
TGTGCCAGCAGTTACTTTCCCAGCGGGGGGGCGAATGAGCAGTTCTTC
CASSYFPSGGANEQFF
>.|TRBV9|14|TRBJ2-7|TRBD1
TGTGCCAGCAGCCTCGGGACAGCTTACCACGAGCAGTACTTC
CASSLGTAYHEQYF
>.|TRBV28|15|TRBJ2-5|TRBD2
TGTGCCAGCAGTTTAATGCGGGGGACCCTCGAGACCCAGTACTTC
CASSLMRGTLETQYF
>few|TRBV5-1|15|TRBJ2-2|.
TGCGCCAGCAGCTCCCTCGTTTCAGGCACCGGGGAGCTGTTTTTT
CASSSLVSGTGELFF
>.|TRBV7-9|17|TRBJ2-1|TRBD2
TGTGCCAGCAGCTTAGAAATTGGGCTAGCGGGAGTAGGGGAGCAGTTCTTC
CASSLEIGLAGVGEQFF
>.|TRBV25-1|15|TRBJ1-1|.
TGTGCCATACGGGGGGCTAGGACAGCAAACACTGAAGCTTTCTTT
CAIRGARTANTEAFF
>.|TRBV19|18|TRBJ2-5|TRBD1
TGTGCCAGTAGTAGGGCCGGGACAGGGAGCCTCGGCCAAGAGACCCAGTACTTC
CASSRAGTGSLGQETQYF
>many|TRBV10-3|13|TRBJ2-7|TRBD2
TGTGCCATCAGTGAGTCGGGAGGGACCGAGCAGTACTTC
CAISESGGTEQYF
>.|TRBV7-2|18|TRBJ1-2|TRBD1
TGTGCCAGCAGCTTAGACGGGACAGGGATAGGGGTTAACTATGGCTACACCTTC
CASSLDGTGIGVNYGYTF
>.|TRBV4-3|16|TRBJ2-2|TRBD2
TGCGCCAGCAGCCTCGCCATAGCGGGGCACACCGGGGAGCTGTTTTTT
CASSLAIAGHTGELFF
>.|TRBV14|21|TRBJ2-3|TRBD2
TGTGCCAGCAACCCCGGGACAGGGGTCGGGACTAGCGGGGCTAGCACAGATACGCAGTATTTT
CASNPGTGVGTSGASTDTQYF
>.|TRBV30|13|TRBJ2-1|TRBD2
TGTGCCTGGGGTGGGGGGGTCTACAATGAGCAGTTCTTC
CAWGGGVYNEQFF
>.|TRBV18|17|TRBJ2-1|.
TGTGCCAGCTCACCCTCCCTCGCCGGGGGCTCCTACAATGAGCAGTTCTTC
CASSPSLAGGSYNEQFF
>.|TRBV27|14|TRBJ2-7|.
TGTGCCAGCAGTTTCCTGGGGGGATTTTACGAGCAGTACTTC
CASSFLGGFYEQYF
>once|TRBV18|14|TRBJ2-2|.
TGTGCCAGCTCAACCAACAGAGACACCGGGGAGCTGTTTTTT
CASSTNRDTGELFF
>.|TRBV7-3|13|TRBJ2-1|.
TGTGCCAGCAGTCTACTTAGTCCCAATGAGCAGTTCTTC
CASSLLSPNEQFF
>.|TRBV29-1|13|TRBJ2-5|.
TGCAGCGTTGAACTGTCCTCGCAAGAGACCCAGTACTTC
CSVELSSQETQYF
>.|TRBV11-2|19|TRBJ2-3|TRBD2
TGTGCCAGCAGCCACCGACATGGACTAGCGGGAGGGCCGGGGGGTACGCAGTATTTT
CASSHRHGLAGGPGGTQYF
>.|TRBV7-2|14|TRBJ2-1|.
TGTGCCAGCAGCTTAGCGCTTTGGGACTATGAGCAGTTCTTC
CASSLALWDYEQFF
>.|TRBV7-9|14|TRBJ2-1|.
TGTGCCAGCATCACCGACAGGAAAGGCAATGAGCAGTTCTTC
CASITDRKGNEQFF
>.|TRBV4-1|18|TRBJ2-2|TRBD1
TGCGCCAGCAGCCAAGTCTTAGGACAGGGTTATTACACCGGGGAGCTGTTTTTT
CASSQVLGQGYYTGELFF
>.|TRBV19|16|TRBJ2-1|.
TGTGCCAGTAGTATAGGGGGGGACAGCTATTACAATGAGCAGTTCTTC
CASSIGGDSYYNEQFF
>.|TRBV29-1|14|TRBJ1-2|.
TGCAGCGTTGAACGCCCATCAACCGGCTATGGCTACACCTTC
CSVERPSTGYGYTF
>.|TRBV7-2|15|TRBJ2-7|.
TGTGCCAGCACACTAACCTCCGGCGGGACCTACGAGCAGTACTTC
CASTLTSGGTYEQYF
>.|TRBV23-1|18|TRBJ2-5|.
TGCGCCAGCAGTCAACCGATCGGGTGGGTGCGTCCTCGGGAGACCCAGTACTTC
CASSQPIGWVRPRETQYF
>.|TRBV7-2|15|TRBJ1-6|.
TGTGCCAGCAGCTTAACGACAGTTTCCCTGACACCCCTCCACTTT
CASSLTTVSLTPLHF
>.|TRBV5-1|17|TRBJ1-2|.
TGCGCCAGCAGCTCAACACCGGACCCGGGGGTATACTATGGCTACACCTTC
CASSSTPDPGVYYGYTF
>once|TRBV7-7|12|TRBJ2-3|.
TGTGCCAGCAGCCCGCCCTCGGGTACGCAGTATTTT
CASSPPSGTQYF
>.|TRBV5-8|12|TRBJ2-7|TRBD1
TGTGCCGGTCCGGGACAGGGGTTAGGGCAGTACTTC
CAGPGQGLGQYF
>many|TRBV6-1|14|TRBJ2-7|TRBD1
TGTGCCAGCAGTGAACGGGCGACAGGGGGATACCGCCCCTTC
CASSERATGGYRPF
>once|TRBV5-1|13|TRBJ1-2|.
TGCGCCAGCAGGCTCTCAGATAACTATGGCTACACCTTC
CASRLSDNYGYTF
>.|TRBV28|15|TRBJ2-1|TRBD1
TGTGCCAGCAGCCCGTCGACAGGGGCGAGTGGTGAGCAGTTCTTC
CASSPSTGASGEQFF
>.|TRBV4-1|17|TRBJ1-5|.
TGCGCCAGCAGCCAAGGGTGGGGCTATGGAGACAATCAGCCCCAGCATTTT
CASSQGWGYGDNQPQHF
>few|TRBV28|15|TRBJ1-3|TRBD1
TGTGCCAGCAACCCGACAGGGTCTTCTGGAAACACCATATATTTT
CASNPTGSSGNTIYF
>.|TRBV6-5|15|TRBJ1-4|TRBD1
TGTGCCAGCAGCGCCCAGGGGGGCGAAAATGAAAAACTGTTTTTT
CASSAQGGENEKLFF
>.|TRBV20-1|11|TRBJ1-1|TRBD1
TGCAGTGCTCCGACAGGGGTTGAAGCTTTCTTT
CSAPTGVEAFF
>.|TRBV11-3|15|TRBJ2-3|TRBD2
TGTGCCAGCAGCCTAGCCGCCCGGACTAGCGATACGCAGTATTTT
CASSLAARTSDTQYF
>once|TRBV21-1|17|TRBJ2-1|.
TGTGCCAGCAGCAAAAAAGCAGGCCAGTCCCCCTACAATGAGCAGTTCTTC
CASSKKAGQSPYNEQFF